This T cell receptor beta chain was profiled in a study of cytomegalovirus exposure and HLA in healthy donors. General study points: In a later analysis, CMV-associated beta chains were mostly HLA-associated, it appeared.

The PCR was carried out with 60 Vbeta primers and 13 Jbeta primers. Clones were read by immunoSEQ multiplex PCR, and TCRdb kept only the in-frame ones, dropping some. Of about 140,000 clones in the sample, around 80% were seen once. In regard to this clone: Its antigen is undetermined.

Deletions cut 0 bases from V and 0 bases from J, with 10 bases between. The CDR3 loop spans 16 amino acids. Germline CDR1 and CDR2: MGHRA and YSYEKL. The chain is built from TRBV4-1 and TRBJ2-3; the D is unclear. The sequence derives from a woman aged 40 to 49 in good health and CMV-seronegative. Sequencing was carried out using PBMCs. The CDR3 region is CASSQEGAGSTDTQYF. The CDR3 DNA reads TGCGCCAGCAGCCAAGAGGGTGCAGGAAGCACAGATACGCAGTATTTT.